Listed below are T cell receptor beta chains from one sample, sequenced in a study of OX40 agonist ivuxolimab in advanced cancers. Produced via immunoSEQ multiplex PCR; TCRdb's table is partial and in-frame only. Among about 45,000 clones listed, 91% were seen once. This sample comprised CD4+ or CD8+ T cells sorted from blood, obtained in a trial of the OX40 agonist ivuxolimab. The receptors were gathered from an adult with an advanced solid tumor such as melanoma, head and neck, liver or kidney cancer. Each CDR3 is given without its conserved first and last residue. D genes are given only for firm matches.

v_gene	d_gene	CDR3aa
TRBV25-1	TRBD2	ASSESGRDKF
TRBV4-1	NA	ASSQEGVGQGYNEQF
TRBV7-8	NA	ASSLRGYEQY
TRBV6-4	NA	ASSDSDNTGELF
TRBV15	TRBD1	ATSRDRGGGLSQPQH
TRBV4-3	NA	ASSQEGSRTYEQY
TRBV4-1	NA	ASSQADRSNQPQH
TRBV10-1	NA	ASSERRGPGETQY
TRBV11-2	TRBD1	ASSIRDRETYEQY
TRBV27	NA	ASSMTVSNTEAF
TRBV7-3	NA	ASSLSMGAGELF
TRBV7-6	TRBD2	ASSSRERDSYEQY
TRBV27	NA	ASAIWGDSNQPQH
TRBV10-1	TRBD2	ASSDGGSPQY
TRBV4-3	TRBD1	ASSPLGQGGTDTQY
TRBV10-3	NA	AISVGGGSGNTIY
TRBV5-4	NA	ASSLKGPRETQY
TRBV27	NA	ASSFEGISTDTQY
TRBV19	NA	ASSGGAGDTQY
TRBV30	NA	AWSVNLEAF
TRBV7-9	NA	ASSLGQDTGELF
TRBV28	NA	ASTEQGRGEQF
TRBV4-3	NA	ASSQEQGNTEAF
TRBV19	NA	ASWTVNTEAF
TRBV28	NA	ASSLGPQYSNQPQH
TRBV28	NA	ASSPGRLYEQY
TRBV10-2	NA	ASFGALGGDGPQHTQY
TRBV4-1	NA	ASSRRDSYHEQY
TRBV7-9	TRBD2	ASSPPAGGDSNEQF
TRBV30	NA	AWSGVYEQY
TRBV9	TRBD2	ASSPWGSGRQEQY
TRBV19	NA	ASSFDLGFLSGYT
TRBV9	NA	ASSAENRAAGAF
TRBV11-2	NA	ASSVGLMNTEAF
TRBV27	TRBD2	ASSLSGLGIYEQY
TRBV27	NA	ASSLKGLIGEKLF
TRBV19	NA	ASSLQGFTDTQY
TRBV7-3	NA	ASGGEGIEATQY
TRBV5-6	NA	ASSFGLWQPQH
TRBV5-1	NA	ASSPNAYEQY
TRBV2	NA	ASEGGVTDTQY
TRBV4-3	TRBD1	ASSQRQGFSYEQY
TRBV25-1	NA	ASSIQGYEQY
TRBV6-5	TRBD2	ASSYGLAGGYNEQF
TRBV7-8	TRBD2	ASGPSASGSTAQETQY
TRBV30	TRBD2	AWRALAATKYNEQF
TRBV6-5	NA	ATSTLSKYNEQF
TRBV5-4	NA	ASSRQAWSEQY
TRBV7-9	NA	ASSLGENSNTGELF